Described below is a single T cell receptor beta chain sequence and its context. Some clones are missing from TCRdb's copy, which holds only in-frame ones; the method was immunoSEQ multiplex PCR. The top ten hold about 3.3% of the sample, which has some 180,000 clones, over 80% seen once. This entry is derived from a study of blood T cell repertoires in COVID-19. Trimming removed 6 bases at V and 6 bases at J, with 6 bases between. This CDR3 has 11 amino acids. Living in under 30 US areas, the participants were between 18 and 89 years of age. The source of this sequence is a woman in her twenties or thirties who had been exposed to COVID-19. The sequenced sample consisted of PBMCs or T cells enriched from blood (not recorded which). The V call is TRBV12-3 or TRBV12-4, the J call TRBJ1-3; D is unresolved. CDR3 DNA: TGTGCCAGCAGAACAGTAAACACCATATATTTT. Translated, it gives CASRTVNTIYF.